A single sample is the source of the 30 T cell receptor beta chains below, sequenced in a study of CD8+ T cells in alopecia areata. As the sequencing template, cDNA was produced by extracting RNA and reverse transcribing it. Assay used: immunoSEQ multiplex PCR; TCRdb lists only in-frame clones, some missing. The sample has roughly 200,000 clones, 63% seen once. The input for sequencing was CD4+ T cells sorted from blood, taken at week 0. Receptors originate from a human donor with alopecia areata.

This clone was found a few times. The V and J genes are TRBV30 and TRBJ1-1; TRBD1 matches at 7 bases. The germline V gene encodes CDR1 GTSNPN and CDR2 SVGIG (reference sequence). Trimming took 5 bases from V and 3 from J; bases not matched to a gene: 3. The length of the CDR3 is 12 residues. CDR3 sequence: CAWADRDTEAFF. The DNA for the CDR3 is TGTGCCTGGGCAGACAGGGACACTGAAGCTTTCTTT. The variable domain in full, completed from reference TRBV30 and TRBJ1-1, reads SQTIHQWPATLVQPVGSPLSLECTVEGTSNPNLYWYRQAAGRGLQLLFYSVGIGQISSEVPQNLSASRPQDRQFILSSKKLLLSDSGFYLCAWADRDTEAFFGQGTRLTVV.

This chain links TRBV30 with TRBJ2-7, with D perhaps matching TRBD2 (5 bases). CDR1 is GTSNPN, CDR2 SVGIG, per germline (reference sequence). This CDR3 has 14 amino acids. V lost 2 bases and J 3 bases, leaving 14 bases between the germline ends. CDR3 DNA sequence: TGTGCCTGGAGTCGTCCGGGAAGTTACTACGAGCAGTACTTC. This gives the protein CAWSRPGSYYEQYF.

A few counts support this clone. The chain has TRBV29-1 and TRBJ2-5; 8 nucleotides line up with TRBD1. The CDR3 runs 15 residues. Trimming took 3 bases from V and 0 from J; bases not matched to a gene: 6. The germline CDR1 and CDR2 sequences are SQVTM and ANQGSEA. CDR3 nucleotides: TGCAGCGTTGATGCCGACAGGGGCTACCAAGAGACCCAGTACTTC. It yields the protein CSVDADRGYQETQYF.

This clone was seen only a few times. This rearrangement joins TRBV29-1 to TRBJ2-2, with D perhaps TRBD1 (5 bases). With 5 bases removed from V and 5 bases from J, the gap between germline ends came to 12 bases. This CDR3 region has 13 residues. CDR1 is SQVTM and CDR2 is ANQGSEA in the germline V gene. CDR3 region: CSVSQGGTGELFF. The CDR3 coding sequence is TGCAGCGTTTCCCAGGGTGGTACCGGGGAGCTGTTTTTT.

The chain links TRBV2 to TRBJ1-1; 8 bases fit TRBD1. With 5 bases clipped from V and 7 bases from J, the junction kept 3 bases outside the gene matches. The V gene's germline CDR1 is SNHLY and CDR2 FYNNEI. This CDR3 comprises 12 residues. CDR3 nucleotides: TGTGCCAGCAGTAATGACAGGGGTGAAGCTTTCTTT. It specifies CASSNDRGEAFF.

In its sample, this clone was seen a few times. The chain combines TRBV18 with TRBJ1-1, with D maybe TRBD1 (6 bases). Germline-derived CDR1 and CDR2 are KGHSH and LQKENI. The CDR3 is made up of 13 amino acids. V lost 4 bases and J 6 bases, leaving 12 bases between the germline ends. The DNA for the CDR3 is TGTGCCAGCTCACAACAGGGTAACCCTGAAGCTTTCTTT. Translating it yields CASSQQGNPEAFF.

This clone occurred a few times. The rearrangement joins TRBV19 to TRBJ2-5; D is perhaps TRBD1 or TRBD2 (5 bases each). The CDR3 covers 12 residues. The V gene's germline CDR1 is LNHDA and CDR2 SQIVND (reference sequence). V dropped 7 bases and J dropped 5 bases, with 11 bases sitting between them. CDR3 amino acids: CASTSRDETQYF. CDR3 in DNA: TGTGCCAGTACGAGCAGGGACGAGACCCAGTACTTC.

The V gene is TRBV29-1, the J gene TRBJ2-4, with a tentative D call TRBD1 (6 bases). The CDR3 consists of 14 residues. The germline V gene has CDR1 SQVTM and CDR2 ANQGSEA. V was shortened by 5 bases and J by 6 bases, with 17 bases between the two germline ends. CDR3 bases: TGCAGCGTTTCCCCGGACAGCTCCTTAAACATTCAGTACTTC. Its protein product is CSVSPDSSLNIQYF.

The rearrangement joins TRBV11-3 to TRBJ2-2; 9 bases agree with TRBD2. This CDR3 spans 14 amino acids. V was clipped by 1 base and J by 6 bases; unmatched bases: 0. The germline V gene encodes CDR1 SGHNT and CDR2 YENEEA. Here the CDR3 DNA reads TGTGCCAGCAGCTTAGGACTAGCGGCCGGGGAGCTGTTTTTT. This gives the protein CASSLGLAAGELFF. Full variable domain (missing parts from reference TRBV11-3 and TRBJ2-2): EAGVVQSPRYKIIEKKQPVAFWCNPISGHNTLYWYLQNLGQGPELLIRYENEEAVDDSQLPKDRFSAERLKGVDSTLKIQPAELGDSAVYLCASSLGLAAGELFFGEGSRLTVL.

The V and J genes are TRBV29-1 and TRBJ2-2; 8 bases align to TRBD2. In germline, CDR1 is SQVTM, CDR2 ANQGSEA. The CDR3 is made up of 16 amino acids. J gave up 0 bases and V 4 bases, and 7 bases lay outside the gene matches. The CDR3 loop reads CSVGSAGDPNTGELFF. The CDR3, as DNA: TGCAGCGTTGGGTCAGCGGGGGACCCGAACACCGGGGAGCTGTTTTTT.

The chain combines TRBV29-1 with TRBJ2-1; 8 bases map to TRBD2. Trimming took 6 bases from V and 3 from J; bases not matched to a gene: 10. The CDR3 length is 15 residues. CDR1 SQVTM and CDR2 ANQGSEA come from the germline V gene. Here the CDR3 reads CSVGGGGDYYNEQFF. CDR3 bases: TGCAGCGTCGGGGGGGGAGGTGATTACTACAATGAGCAGTTCTTC.

This clone has a handful of counts. The CDR3 nucleotides read TGCAGTGCTGCAGCGGGGGGGCCAGAGTTCTTC. It yields the protein CSAAAGGPEFF. The chain is built from TRBV20-1 and TRBJ2-1; 10 positions match TRBD2. CDR3 length equals 11 residues. CDR1 and CDR2 from the germline V gene are DFQATT and SNEGSKA (reference sequence). Germline trimming cut 5 bases from V and 14 bases from J; bases unmatched to any gene: 6.

V and J are TRBV25-1 and TRBJ2-1; D call uncertain. The CDR3 has 14 residues. V lost 2 bases to trimming and J lost 5 bases, with 10 bases between them. The germline V gene has CDR1 MGHDK and CDR2 SYGVNS. CDR3 loop: CASSELGPNNEQFF. The CDR3 nucleotides read TGTGCCAGCAGTGAACTAGGACCTAACAATGAGCAGTTCTTC.

The chain has TRBV30 and TRBJ1-5; unclear D gene. The length of the CDR3 is 14 residues. Trimming took off 0 bases at V and 4 bases at J, with 10 bases between the two ends. Per the germline V gene, CDR1 is GTSNPN and CDR2 is SVGIG (reference sequence). CDR3 DNA: TGTGCCTGGAGTGTATCTGGGAATAATCAGCCCCAGCATTTT. Encoded protein: CAWSVSGNNQPQHF.

This clone was recorded a few times. The chain combines TRBV2 with TRBJ2-1, with a possible D match to TRBD2 (5 bases). The V end was cut by 4 bases, the J end by 10 bases, with 8 bases between. Germline V gene data show CDR1 as SNHLY and CDR2 as FYNNEI. This CDR3 is 11 amino acids long. The CDR3 DNA sequence: TGTGCCAGCAGTGCCGAGGGAGAGCAGTTCTTC. Encoded protein: CASSAEGEQFF. The full variable domain, with the rest looked up from reference TRBV2 and TRBJ2-1, is EPEVTQTPSHQVTQMGQEVILRCVPISNHLYFYWYRQILGQKVEFLVSFYNNEISEKSEIFDDQFSVERPDGSNFTLKIRSTKLEDSAMYFCASSAEGEQFFGPGTRLTVL.

J is TRBJ2-7 and V is TRBV27; the match to TRBD1 covers 11 bases. Trimming removed 5 bases from V and 5 bases from J; junction bases left unmatched: 5. Germline V gene lookup returns CDR1 MNHEY and CDR2 SMNVEV (reference sequence). The length of the CDR3 is 14 residues. CDR3: CASSREGQGDEQYF. CDR3 nucleotide sequence: TGTGCCAGCAGTCGTGAGGGACAGGGGGACGAGCAGTACTTC.

The rearrangement joins TRBV4-1 to TRBJ1-1; the D is unclear. Trimming removed 1 base at V and 0 bases at J, with 15 bases between. The germline CDR1 and CDR2 sequences are MGHRA and YSYEKL. CDR3 size: 17 residues. CDR3 sequence: CASSQGLTGPMNTEAFF. CDR3 nucleotides: TGCGCCAGCAGCCAAGGATTGACGGGCCCCATGAACACTGAAGCTTTCTTT.

The chain recombines TRBV30 with TRBJ1-2; D not resolved. V was pared by 0 bases and J by 7 bases, with 9 bases between. The CDR3 totals 12 residues. Germline-derived CDR1 and CDR2 are GTSNPN and SVGIG (reference sequence). The CDR3 DNA follows: TGTGCCTGGAGTGTAGGGCTTGGTGGCTACACCTTC. It yields the protein CAWSVGLGGYTF.

The chain is built from TRBV30 and TRBJ1-2, with TRBD1 matching over 7 bases. Germline CDR1 reads GTSNPN; CDR2 reads SVGIG (reference sequence). The CDR3 totals 15 residues. V lost 3 bases and J lost 7; bases outside the gene matches: 14. CDR3 region: CAWRPDRAGLGGYTF. The CDR3 DNA follows: TGTGCCTGGAGACCTGACAGGGCAGGGCTTGGTGGCTACACCTTC.

The chain links TRBV6-5 to TRBJ1-1; D gene uncertain. The CDR3 contains 13 residues. Germline loops: CDR1 MNHEY, CDR2 SVGAGI. The germline V and J ends were trimmed by 6 bases and 6 bases, with 14 bases remaining between them. The CDR3 DNA reads TGTGCCAGCAGCGCTTTCGATCGCGCTGAAGCTTTCTTT. It codes for CASSAFDRAEAFF.

V usage is TRBV7-2 and J usage is TRBJ1-1, with 8 positions matching TRBD1. The CDR3 totals 13 residues. Germline V gene sequence: CDR1 SGHTA, CDR2 FQGNSA. The V gene end was trimmed by 5 bases and the J gene end by 1 base; junction bases not matched to a gene: 0. CDR3 residues: CASSQGANTEAFF. CDR3 coding DNA: TGTGCCAGCAGCCAGGGGGCGAACACTGAAGCTTTCTTT.

The J gene is TRBJ1-2, the V gene TRBV4-3; possibly TRBD1 for D (6 bases). Germline V gives CDR1 LGHNA, CDR2 YSLEER. This CDR3 comprises 15 residues. Trimming took 0 bases from V and 4 from J, leaving 12 bases between them. This CDR3 reads CASSQDLGQSYGYTF. The CDR3 region has the DNA TGCGCCAGCAGCCAAGATCTTGGACAGTCCTATGGCTACACCTTC.

The V gene is TRBV5-1, the J gene TRBJ2-1; D unresolved. CDR1 is SGHRS, CDR2 YFSETQ, per germline. This CDR3 contains 16 residues. Trimming left V 0 bases short and J 5 bases short, with 15 bases between. The CDR3 DNA is TGCGCCAGCAGCTTGGCCCGGCTAGGGCATAACAATGAGCAGTTCTTC. Amino acid sequence: CASSLARLGHNNEQFF.

Comment on this clone: Different DNA sequences within this sample yield the same CDR3. V is TRBV14 and J is TRBJ2-3; TRBD2 aligns across 7 bases. The CDR3 has 15 amino acids. Germline assignment: CDR1 SGHDN and CDR2 FVKESK. Trimming removed 2 bases from V and 4 bases from J; junction bases left unmatched: 6. The CDR3 is CASSQRTSGADTQYF. The CDR3 DNA is TGTGCCAGCAGCCAAAGGACTAGTGGCGCAGATACGCAGTATTTT.

The rearrangement links TRBV4-3 to TRBJ2-2, with TRBD2 identical over 9 bases. There are 18 residues in the CDR3. Germline V gene sequence: CDR1 LGHNA, CDR2 YSLEER. V lost 0 bases, J lost 0 bases, and 5 bases stayed unmatched. The CDR3 sequence is CASSQEASGAANTGELFF. DNA for the CDR3: TGCGCCAGCAGCCAAGAGGCTAGCGGGGCCGCGAACACCGGGGAGCTGTTTTTT.

V is TRBV18 and J is TRBJ2-1; D uncertain. Trimming shortened V by 5 bases and J by 7 bases, and 6 bases separated the two germline ends. The germline gives CDR1 KGHSH, CDR2 LQKENI. CDR3 size: 11 residues. The chain's CDR3 is CASSGANEQFF. The CDR3 DNA sequence: TGTGCCAGCTCAGGAGCGAATGAGCAGTTCTTC.

The chain recombines TRBV7-8 with TRBJ2-5, with D hard to call. Germline CDR1 reads SGHVS; CDR2 reads FQNEAQ. Trimming left V 5 bases short and J 5 bases short, with 12 bases between. The CDR3 runs 13 residues. CDR3 in amino acids: CASSPGFGETQYF. CDR3 in DNA: TGTGCCAGCAGCCCCGGCTTCGGGGAGACCCAGTACTTC.

DNA of the CDR3: TGTGCCAGCTCACCAGGGACAGGGGGGGACTCCTACGAGCAGTACTTC. Translating gives CASSPGTGGDSYEQYF. The chain is built from TRBV18 and TRBJ2-7, with 11 bases lining up with TRBD1. The V segment lost 2 bases and the J segment 0 bases; nucleotides outside the gene matches: 3. The CDR3 is made up of 16 amino acids. Germline CDR1 reads KGHSH; CDR2 reads LQKENI.

This clone showed up just a few times. V is TRBV7-9 and J is TRBJ2-1; D remains ambiguous. V was shortened by 5 bases and J by 10 bases, with 9 bases between the two germline ends. Germline assignment: CDR1 SEHNR and CDR2 FQNEAQ (reference sequence). The CDR3 totals 11 residues. The CDR3 spells CASSPLREQFF. The DNA for the CDR3 is TGTGCCAGCAGCCCTTTGAGAGAGCAGTTCTTC.

At least ten counts were recorded for this clone. The chain is built from TRBV11-2 and TRBJ2-2; possible D gene TRBD2, 5 bases. Germline CDR1 reads SGHAT; CDR2 reads FQNNGV. The V gene lost 1 base and the J gene lost 1 base, with 13 bases spanning the gap. The CDR3 covers 17 residues. CDR3: CASSLAREGRNTGELFF. The CDR3, as DNA: TGTGCCAGCAGCTTAGCCCGAGAAGGGAGGAACACCGGGGAGCTGTTTTTT.